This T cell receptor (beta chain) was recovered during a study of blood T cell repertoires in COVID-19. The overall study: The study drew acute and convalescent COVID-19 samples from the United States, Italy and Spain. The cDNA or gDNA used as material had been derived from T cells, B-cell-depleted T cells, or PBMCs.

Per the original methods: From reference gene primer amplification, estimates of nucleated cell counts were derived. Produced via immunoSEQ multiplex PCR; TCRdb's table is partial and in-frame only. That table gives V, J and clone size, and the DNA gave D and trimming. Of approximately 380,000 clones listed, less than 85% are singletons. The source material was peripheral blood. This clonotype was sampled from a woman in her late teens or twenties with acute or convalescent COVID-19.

The CDR3 reads CASSSTSGGEQETQYF. The CDR3, as DNA: TGTGCCAGCAGCTCGACTAGCGGGGGGGAGCAAGAGACCCAGTACTTC. The chain uses TRBV7-9 and TRBJ2-5; 14 bases are a match to TRBD2. V trimming: 4 bases; J trimming: 2 bases; junction bases outside the gene matches: 3. The CDR3 runs to 16 residues. CDR1 SEHNR and CDR2 FQNEAQ come from the germline V gene (reference sequence).